The next 23 T cell receptor beta chains were all read from a single sample in a study of human T cells and chemical hapten exposure. TCRdb reprocessed the RACE reads via MiXCR and lists one record per CDR3 protein. In the table there are a few hundred thousand distinct CDR3 sequences, 6% to 7% of which are singletons. This sample's time point: patch test 2, 6 weeks after DPC sensitization. Treatment of the sample: therapeutic diphenylcyclopropenone sensitization with weekly scalp DPC. The material was whole blood, obtained in connection with sensitization to the hapten diphenylcyclopropenone (DPC). These receptors were obtained from a woman aged 18-29 years with alopecia areata. Some clones in this sample may be carry-over from other donors' samples.

This clonotype was seen at least ten times. The chain recombines TRBV7-2 with TRBJ1-2; D is undetermined. Germline lookup yields CDR1 SGHTA and CDR2 FQGNSA. V was cut by 1 base and J by 1 base, with 10 bases left in between. The CDR3 loop spans 15 amino acids. The CDR3 nucleotides read TGTGCCAGCAGCTTAGGGTCAGGAGTTAACTATGGCTACACCTTC. Translating it yields CASSLGSGVNYGYTF.

V and J are TRBV20-1 and TRBJ2-7, with D possibly being TRBD1 (6 bases). There are 11 residues in the CDR3. The V gene lost 5 bases and the J gene lost 7 bases, with 12 bases spanning the gap. Germline CDR1 and CDR2: DFQATT and SNEGSKA (reference sequence). Written as DNA, the CDR3 is TGCAGTGCTCCAGGGGACGGGGAGCAGTACTTC. Translating it yields CSAPGDGEQYF.

This clonotype was counted between two and nine times. The gene calls are TRBV6-6 and TRBJ2-5; 7 nucleotides line up with TRBD1. The CDR3 spans 16 residues. V trimming: 2 bases; J trimming: 1 base; junction bases outside the gene matches: 7. In germline, CDR1 is MNHNY, CDR2 SVGAGI (reference sequence). The CDR3 region has the DNA TGTGCCAGCAGTTACAGCCGGGACAGCATCCAAGAGACCCAGTACTTC. It yields the protein CASSYSRDSIQETQYF.

This clonotype was detected many times. V usage is TRBV27 and J usage is TRBJ1-5; weak D call: TRBD1 (6 bases). CDR3 size: 15 residues. The germline V and J ends were trimmed by 6 bases and 1 base, with 13 bases remaining between them. Looked up from germline, CDR1 is MNHEY and CDR2 is SMNVEV (reference sequence). CDR3 loop: CASRINRESNQPQHF. DNA of the CDR3: TGTGCCAGCAGGATTAACAGGGAAAGCAATCAGCCCCAGCATTTT.

This clonotype was seen only a few times. The chain is built from TRBV4-3 and TRBJ2-6; TRBD2 is a possible D gene (6 bases). Germline V gene data show CDR1 as LGHNA and CDR2 as YSLEER. V lost 1 base and J 2 bases, leaving 12 bases between the germline ends. This CDR3 has 17 amino acids. The CDR3 nucleotides read TGCGCCAGCAGCCAAGGACCTTCGGGGGCTGGGGCCAACGTCCTGACTTTC. Its protein product is CASSQGPSGAGANVLTF.

This clonotype was counted a few times. The chain is built from TRBV10-3 and TRBJ2-7; 8 nucleotides line up with TRBD1. The CDR3 sequence is 18 residues long. Per the germline V gene, CDR1 is ENHRY and CDR2 is SYGVKD. With 4 bases clipped from V and 0 bases from J, the junction kept 14 bases outside the gene matches. CDR3 in amino acids: CAISGNSIQGGSSYEQYF. In nucleotides, the CDR3 is TGTGCCATCAGTGGGAATTCTATACAGGGGGGAAGCTCCTACGAGCAGTACTTC.

The table lists this clonotype with many counts. This chain connects TRBV6-5 to TRBJ2-3; D call uncertain. Trimming cost V 4 bases and J 12 bases, with 11 bases left between them. Germline V CDR1 and CDR2: MNHEY, SVGAGI. This CDR3 is 11 amino acids long. The CDR3: CASSSSLTQYF. Written as DNA, the CDR3 is TGTGCCAGCAGTTCTTCCCTAACTCAGTATTTT.

This chain joins TRBV6-6 and TRBJ1-5, with D perhaps matching TRBD1 (5 bases). Germline V gives CDR1 MNHNY, CDR2 SVGAGI (reference sequence). CDR3 length equals 18 residues. V was pared by 2 bases and J by 3 bases, with 20 bases between. The CDR3 reads CASSYTSAGIGANQPQHF. In DNA, the CDR3 is TGTGCCAGCAGTTACACCTCAGCCGGGATCGGGGCCAATCAGCCCCAGCATTTT.

This clonotype was found many times. The chain recombines TRBV7-9 with TRBJ2-4; no firm D call. Trimming left V 1 base short and J 3 bases short, with 10 bases between. The CDR3 runs 15 residues. Germline CDR1 SEHNR, CDR2 FQNEAQ (reference sequence). As DNA, the CDR3 is TGTGCCAGCAGCTTAGGACCCCTGAGCAAAAACATTCAGTACTTC. Amino acids: CASSLGPLSKNIQYF. Full variable domain (missing parts from reference TRBV7-9 and TRBJ2-4): DTGVSQNPRHKITKRGQNVTFRCDPISEHNRLYWYRQTLGQGPEFLTYFQNEAQLEKSRLLSDRFSAERPKGSFSTLEIQRTEQGDSAMYLCASSLGPLSKNIQYFGAGTRLSVL.

This clonotype was picked up a small number of times. The rearrangement uses TRBV27 and TRBJ2-7, with a tentative D call TRBD1 (6 bases). Germline V gene data show CDR1 as MNHEY and CDR2 as SMNVEV (reference sequence). Trimming removed 5 bases at V and 7 bases at J, with 15 bases between. The CDR3 is made up of 13 amino acids. The chain's CDR3 is CASSTTWGPEQYF. Here the CDR3 DNA reads TGTGCCAGCAGTACCACCTGGGGGCCAGAGCAGTACTTC.

This clonotype was found many times. This chain uses TRBV6-2 or TRBV6-3 with TRBJ1-2, with 11 bases fitting TRBD1. Germline lookup yields CDR1 MNHEY and CDR2 SVGEGT. CDR3 size: 17 residues. The V and J ends lost 0 bases and 8 bases, in that order; junction bases with no gene match: 11. CDR3: CASSYSGTGGYFGGYTF. The CDR3 region has the DNA TGTGCCAGCAGTTACTCCGGGACAGGGGGATATTTCGGAGGCTACACCTTC.

This chain's CDR3 is CASSQWATNTEAFF. In DNA form, the CDR3 reads TGCGCCAGCAGCCAATGGGCCACGAACACTGAAGCTTTCTTT. V and J are TRBV4-1 and TRBJ1-1, with D uncertain. The germline gives CDR1 MGHRA, CDR2 YSYEKL. The CDR3 is 14 amino acids. Trimming shortened V by 2 bases and J by 1 base, and 8 bases separated the two germline ends.

Many counts were recorded for this clonotype. CDR3 bases: TGCGCCAGCAGCCAAGGCTCAGGGTTCTGGGGAACTGAAGCTTTCTTT. Translated: CASSQGSGFWGTEAFF. This chain connects TRBV4-3 to TRBJ1-1, with D possibly TRBD1 on 5 matching bases. V was shortened by 1 base and J by 5 bases, with 17 bases between the two germline ends. Germline V lookup: CDR1 LGHNA, CDR2 YSLEER. The CDR3 loop spans 16 amino acids.

There are a few counts of this clonotype. The rearrangement links TRBV20-1 to TRBJ2-7; a weak D match, TRBD2 (5 bases). V gave up 2 bases and J gave up 3 bases, with 14 bases separating them. From germline, CDR1 is DFQATT and CDR2 SNEGSKA (reference sequence). The CDR3 totals 14 residues. The CDR3 reads CSARTPGLLYEQYF. The CDR3 region has the DNA TGCAGTGCTAGAACCCCTGGACTGCTCTACGAGCAGTACTTC.

This clonotype was seen a handful of times. The V call is TRBV7-9, the J call TRBJ2-3; D may be TRBD2 (6 bases). V was trimmed by 4 bases and J by 4 bases, leaving 18 bases between them. The germline V gene has CDR1 SEHNR and CDR2 FQNEAQ (reference sequence). This CDR3 contains 16 residues. CDR3 coding DNA: TGTGCCAGCAGCTCCCCGGTGGCTAGCGATCCAGATACGCAGTATTTT. Its protein is CASSSPVASDPDTQYF.

This clonotype was seen more than once but under ten times. The chain's CDR3 is CASSLDRTVSHSPLHF. In nucleotides, the CDR3 is TGTGCCAGCAGCTTAGACAGGACAGTCTCCCATTCACCCCTCCACTTT. The J gene is TRBJ1-6, the V gene TRBV7-2; a weak D match, TRBD1 (6 bases). V gave up 1 base and J gave up 8 bases, with 15 bases separating them. The CDR3 loop spans 16 amino acids. CDR1 and CDR2 from the germline V gene are SGHTA and FQGNSA.

This chain joins TRBV7-2 and TRBJ2-5; a weak D match, TRBD2 (6 bases). Germline V gene lookup returns CDR1 SGHTA and CDR2 FQGNSA. The germline V and J ends were trimmed by 5 bases and 2 bases, with 12 bases remaining between them. The CDR3 totals 14 residues. CDR3 amino acids: CASSAKTSQETQYF. The DNA for the CDR3 is TGTGCCAGCAGCGCCAAGACTAGTCAAGAGACCCAGTACTTC.

In its sample, this clonotype was seen many times. The genes are TRBV12-3 or TRBV12-4 and TRBJ2-7, with D perhaps given as TRBD1 or TRBD2 (5 bases each). With 3 bases removed from V and 6 bases from J, the gap between germline ends came to 21 bases. The CDR3 extends over 16 amino acids. CDR3 DNA: TGTGCCAGCAGTTTCAGGGTTGCGGTTAGCGCTCCCGAGCAGTACTTC. This encodes CASSFRVAVSAPEQYF.

This clonotype was seen a few times. The rearrangement uses TRBV12-3 or TRBV12-4 and TRBJ2-3; D possibly corresponds to TRBD2 (5 bases). Trimming stripped 6 bases from V and 1 base from J, with 14 bases between. CDR3 length equals 15 residues. CDR3 sequence: CASRSMRVGTDTQYF. The CDR3 coding sequence is TGTGCCAGCAGGTCTATGCGGGTGGGCACAGATACGCAGTATTTT.

The chain recombines TRBV7-9 with TRBJ1-1; D gene ambiguous. Trimming removed 5 bases at V and 0 bases at J, with 16 bases between. The CDR3 covers 16 residues. The V gene's germline CDR1 is SEHNR and CDR2 FQNEAQ (reference sequence). This CDR3 is CASSPLGEGMNTEAFF. The CDR3 region has the DNA TGTGCCAGCAGCCCTCTTGGAGAGGGCATGAACACTGAAGCTTTCTTT.

This clonotype was recorded at least ten times. The chain combines TRBV19 with TRBJ2-5; D gene ambiguous. The CDR3 has 13 amino acids. Germline assignment: CDR1 LNHDA and CDR2 SQIVND (reference sequence). The V end lost 4 bases, the J end lost 2 bases, and 8 bases lay between the germline ends. The CDR3 region is CASSTQRQETQYF. The CDR3 DNA sequence: TGTGCCAGTAGTACACAGCGTCAAGAGACCCAGTACTTC.

This clonotype was observed a handful of times. The chain has TRBV12-3 or TRBV12-4 and TRBJ2-7; 9 positions match TRBD1. This CDR3 region has 15 residues. The trim removed 6 bases at V and 2 bases at J, leaving 8 bases unmatched. CDR3 bases: TGTGCCAGCAGCCCCGGACAGGGGTCCCCCTACGAGCAGTACTTC. Protein: CASSPGQGSPYEQYF.

This clonotype was detected ten times or more. The chain's CDR3 is CASSSNYGYTF. The DNA for the CDR3 is TGTGCCAGCAGCTCTAACTATGGCTACACCTTC. This rearrangement joins TRBV12-3 or TRBV12-4 to TRBJ1-2; no definite D call. The CDR3 runs 11 residues. Between the trimmed V and J ends, which lost 6 bases and 0 bases, there was a span of 2 bases.